One and the same sample provided the 19 T cell receptor beta chains below, sequenced in a study of graft-versus-host responses after intestinal transplantation (dated by TCRdb to 2020 to 2022). The library was generated by the immunoSEQ multiplex PCR assay. This is the immuneACCESS table as TCRdb keeps it, with only in-frame sequences that have V and J called. A part of the clones is gone; compared with another copy, unresolved V genes explain less than half, and the rest is unexplained. This sample is represented by over 120,000 clones; 85% to 95% of them were singletons. Roughly 0.2% of the sample goes to the ten largest clones. The time point label on this specimen signifies: cells obtained before transplantation from donor or recipient. Which antigens these TCRs recognize remains unknown. Sequencing was performed on unstimulated CD4+ T cells sorted from spleen or lymph node cells, taken before intestinal transplant. These receptors all come from a human donor who received an intestinal transplant.

V gene TRBV6-6 combines with J gene TRBJ1-6, with D perhaps matching TRBD1 (5 bases). With 5 bases removed from V and 7 bases from J, the gap between germline ends came to 15 bases. This CDR3 has 15 residues. Germline V gene data show CDR1 as MNHNY and CDR2 as SVGAGI (reference sequence). As DNA, the CDR3 is TGTGCCAGCAGTATAGACAGCCCGGGGAATTCACCCCTCCACTTT. Translated, it gives CASSIDSPGNSPLHF.

The rearrangement joins TRBV10-3 to TRBJ2-7; TRBD2 matches at 8 bases. The germline V gene encodes CDR1 ENHRY and CDR2 SYGVKD. V lost 4 bases to trimming and J lost 3 bases; unmatched junction nucleotides: 5. The CDR3 has 14 residues. Here the CDR3 DNA reads TGTGCCATCAGTGGACTAGCGCAGAGCTACGAGCAGTACTTC. Its translation: CAISGLAQSYEQYF.

The rearrangement joins TRBV9 to TRBJ2-3; TRBD2 aligns across 9 bases. V shed 4 bases, J shed 3 bases, and the junction held 6 bases outside the gene matches. This CDR3 spans 15 amino acids. The germline CDR1 and CDR2 sequences are SGDLS and YYNGEE. CDR3: CASSTGGRATDTQYF. CDR3 DNA: TGTGCCAGCAGCACTGGCGGGAGGGCGACAGATACGCAGTATTTT.

V usage is TRBV9 and J usage is TRBJ1-2, with D tentatively TRBD1 (6 bases). Germline CDR1 reads SGDLS; CDR2 reads YYNGEE. The CDR3 covers 14 residues. The V and J ends lost 5 bases and 2 bases respectively, with 13 bases between them. The CDR3 DNA follows: TGTGCCAGCAGTGCGACAGGCCCCAACTATGGCTACACCTTC. This sequence encodes CASSATGPNYGYTF.

The chain is built from TRBV4-3 and TRBJ1-5, with D unresolved. V lost 0 bases and J 0 bases, leaving 3 bases between the germline ends. Germline lookup yields CDR1 LGHNA and CDR2 YSLEER. The CDR3 runs 14 residues. CDR3 amino acids: CASSQDNSNQPQHF. The DNA of the CDR3 is TGCGCCAGCAGCCAAGATAATAGCAATCAGCCCCAGCATTTT.

The V gene is TRBV30, the J gene TRBJ2-1; 13 positions match TRBD2. The CDR3 has 17 residues. With 3 bases clipped from V and 4 bases from J, the junction kept 9 bases outside the gene matches. Germline lookup yields CDR1 GTSNPN and CDR2 SVGIG (reference sequence). CDR3 protein: CAWRSPGLAGIYNEQFF. CDR3 DNA: TGTGCCTGGAGGAGTCCGGGACTAGCGGGGATATACAATGAGCAGTTCTTC.

This rearrangement joins TRBV28 to TRBJ2-5, with 7 bases that match TRBD2. This CDR3 spans 17 amino acids. Losses at the gene ends were 3 bases for V and 1 base for J; bases not matched to a gene: 11. Germline V gene data show CDR1 as MDHEN and CDR2 as SYDVKM. CDR3 sequence reads: CASSLGPSGQFQETQYF. As DNA, the CDR3 is TGTGCCAGCAGTTTGGGTCCTAGCGGCCAATTCCAAGAGACCCAGTACTTC.

DNA of the CDR3: TGCGCCAGCAGCAGTACAGGGGGAGGTGGTTTGAATTCACCCCTCCACTTT. This sequence encodes CASSSTGGGGLNSPLHF. The chain combines TRBV5-1 with TRBJ1-6; TRBD1 matches at 8 bases. Germline-derived CDR1 and CDR2 are SGHRS and YFSETQ. CDR3 length equals 17 residues. V lost 4 bases, J lost 7 bases, and 13 bases stayed unmatched.

The J gene is TRBJ2-3, the V gene TRBV5-1, with no clear D. Trimming cost V 6 bases and J 7 bases, with 9 bases left between them. The CDR3 length is 11 residues. Per germline, CDR1 SGHRS and CDR2 YFSETQ. The CDR3 reads CASTGENTQYF. CDR3 bases: TGCGCCAGCACTGGTGAGAATACGCAGTATTTT.

The rearrangement joins TRBV7-9 to TRBJ2-3, with D hard to call. Germline V gene sequence: CDR1 SEHNR, CDR2 FQNEAQ (reference sequence). The V end was cut by 1 base, the J end by 4 bases, with 9 bases between. The CDR3 extends over 14 amino acids. CDR3 protein: CASSLGPFADTQYF. CDR3 in DNA: TGTGCCAGCAGCTTAGGACCTTTCGCAGATACGCAGTATTTT.

This chain uses TRBV12-5 with TRBJ1-2; D uncertain. V lost 1 base to trimming and J lost 0 bases, with 3 bases between them. This CDR3 spans 13 amino acids. CDR1 is LGHNT and CDR2 is FRNRAP in the germline V gene. The CDR3 nucleotides read TGTGCTAGTGGTTTGGGGGCTAACTATGGCTACACCTTC. It encodes CASGLGANYGYTF.

The genes are TRBV7-8 and TRBJ2-3; no definite D call. CDR1 and CDR2 from the germline V gene are SGHVS and FQNEAQ. The CDR3 is 15 amino acids. V shed 1 base and J shed 1 base, with 9 bases lying between them. The CDR3 DNA follows: TGTGCCAGCAGCTTAGAAGGTCAACGCACAGATACGCAGTATTTT. This translates into CASSLEGQRTDTQYF.

The rearrangement joins TRBV30 to TRBJ2-1; D gene unclear. The CDR3 has 12 residues. Trimming cost V 0 bases and J 10 bases, with 10 bases left between them. Germline-derived CDR1 and CDR2 are GTSNPN and SVGIG (reference sequence). The CDR3 DNA sequence: TGTGCCTGGAGTGTTGGAAAGTGGGAGCAGTTCTTC. Translation gives CAWSVGKWEQFF.

The rearrangement uses TRBV5-1 and TRBJ2-4; TRBD1 might be the D (7 bases). Trimming cost V 4 bases and J 0 bases, with 14 bases left between them. CDR3 length: 16 amino acids. In germline, CDR1 is SGHRS, CDR2 YFSETQ. The CDR3 DNA follows: TGCGCCAGCAGCCAAACAGGGGACTTAGCCAAAAACATTCAGTACTTC. Amino acid sequence: CASSQTGDLAKNIQYF.

The rearrangement links TRBV9 to TRBJ2-1; perhaps TRBD2 as D (5 bases). CDR1 SGDLS and CDR2 YYNGEE come from the germline V gene. The CDR3 extends over 16 amino acids. Trimming cost V 4 bases and J 5 bases, with 19 bases left between them. The CDR3 is CASSSLGGGSHNEQFF. The CDR3 DNA reads TGTGCCAGCAGCTCTCTTGGAGGAGGTTCGCACAATGAGCAGTTCTTC.

The chain's CDR3 is CASSSNLPGQGLSGANVLTF. The CDR3 DNA sequence: TGTGCCAGCAGTTCCAATCTTCCGGGACAGGGCTTATCTGGGGCCAACGTCCTGACTTTC. The genes are TRBV27 and TRBJ2-6, with TRBD1 matching over 9 bases. Per germline, CDR1 MNHEY and CDR2 SMNVEV (reference sequence). The CDR3 extends over 20 amino acids. V shed 4 bases, J shed 1 base, and the junction held 14 bases outside the gene matches. The whole variable domain, filled in from reference TRBV27 and TRBJ2-6, reads EAQVTQNPRYLITVTGKKLTVTCSQNMNHEYMSWYRQDPGLGLRQIYYSMNVEVTDKGDVPEGYKVSRKEKRNFPLILESPSPNQTSLYFCASSSNLPGQGLSGANVLTFGAGSRLTVL.

The chain uses TRBV11-3 and TRBJ2-3, with 12 positions matching TRBD2. Germline lookup yields CDR1 SGHNT and CDR2 YENEEA. The CDR3 is 16 amino acids. J lost 4 bases, V lost 1 base, and 3 bases had no gene match. The CDR3 is CASSLGTSGNADTQYF. Here the CDR3 DNA reads TGTGCCAGCAGCTTAGGGACTAGCGGGAATGCAGATACGCAGTATTTT.

The V and J genes are TRBV9 and TRBJ1-4, with 8 bases matching TRBD1. Germline CDR1 and CDR2: SGDLS and YYNGEE. CDR3 length: 15 residues. With V trimmed by 4 bases and J by 4 bases, 6 bases remained unmatched. CDR3 residues: CASSTRTGYNEKLFF. The CDR3 nucleotides read TGTGCCAGCAGCACCCGGACAGGGTATAATGAAAAACTGTTTTTT.

CDR3 in DNA: TGCGCCAGCAGTGGCAGGGTCTACGAGCAGTACTTC. The encoded protein is CASSGRVYEQYF. The gene calls are TRBV10-1 and TRBJ2-7; tentative D call: TRBD1 (5 bases). V dropped 4 bases and J dropped 3 bases, with 7 bases sitting between them. This CDR3 is built from 12 residues. Germline CDR1 WNHNN, CDR2 SYGVQD (reference sequence).